The sequence of this T cell receptor beta chain was determined in a study of patients and donors after allogeneic stem cell transplantation. A single record per CDR3 protein comes from TCRdb applying MiXCR to the RT-PCR reads. This table has more than 850,000 distinct CDR3 sequences, about a sixth appearing once. Between the trimmed V and J ends, which lost 2 bases and 3 bases, there was a span of 8 bases. Per germline, CDR1 SEHNR and CDR2 FQNEAQ (reference sequence). The CDR3 sequence is 13 residues long. The receptor was derived from a human donor who was either an allogeneic HSCT recipient or a stem cell or donor lymphocyte infusion donor (not recorded which). It is not recorded whose cells these are; they may come from a transplant donor. Sequencing input: blood, either unsorted or a sorted T cell fraction (not recorded which). This sequence joins TRBV7-9 and TRBJ2-7; no clear D. The CDR3 sequence is CASSLQQNYEQYF. The CDR3, as DNA: TGTGCCAGCAGCTTACAACAAAACTACGAGCAGTACTTC.